These T cell receptor beta chains were read from a single sample in a study of read filtering for tumor transcriptome and immune sequencing. TCRdb analysed the reads with MiXCR anew, one entry per CDR3 protein. The table shows approximately 93,000 distinct CDR3 sequences, with about 22% occurring only once. The sample comprised a population of CD138-negative cells sorted from bone marrow. Every receptor here comes from a donor aged 40 or over with multiple myeloma. CDR3s include the opening cysteine and the closing phenylalanine or tryptophan. D genes are given only for firm matches. A clone size is listed for some rows: how often the clone was seen (once, few, many), or a class if it is expanded.

TRBV5-1	TRBJ2-3	TRBD2	few	CASSLGGLAGSSTDTQYF	TGCGCCAGCAGCTTGGGGGGACTAGCGGGGAGTAGCACAGATACGCAGTATTTT
TRBV21-1	TRBJ2-2	NA	NA	CASNPGHQPFPSDTGELFF	TGTGCCAGCAACCCGGGACACCAACCTTTCCCTTCGGACACCGGGGAGCTGTTTTTT
TRBV7-9	TRBJ1-1	NA	many	CASSLAGNTEAFF	TGTGCCAGCAGCCTGGCGGGGAACACTGAAGCTTTCTTT
TRBV20-1	TRBJ1-5	NA	many	CSARGPGEPNQPQHF	TGCAGTGCTAGAGGTCCAGGGGAGCCAAATCAGCCCCAGCATTTT
TRBV9	TRBJ2-3	TRBD2	many	CASSVGGVADTQYF	TGTGCCAGCAGCGTCGGGGGGGTGGCAGATACGCAGTATTTT
TRBV6-2/TRBV6-3	TRBJ2-3	NA	NA	CASANQRRSTDMQYF	TGTGCCAGCGCGAACCAGCGTCGATCTACGGATATGCAGTATTTT
TRBV28	TRBJ2-7	NA	many	CASRLTGNEQYF	TGTGCCAGCAGACTCACAGGGAACGAGCAGTACTTC
TRBV9	TRBJ2-1	NA	NA	CASSVGTELYSYNEQFF	TGTGCCAGCAGCGTAGGGACGGAACTCTACTCCTACAATGAGCAGTTCTTC
TRBV5-1	TRBJ1-1	NA	many	CASSPSAGNTEAFF	TGCGCCAGCAGCCCATCAGCGGGAAACACTGAAGCTTTCTTT
TRBV6-2/TRBV6-3	TRBJ2-1	NA	many	CASKETQYNEQFF	TGTGCCAGCAAAGAGACACAGTACAATGAGCAGTTCTTC
TRBV20-1	TRBJ2-2	NA	many	CSASKQGTGELFF	TGCAGTGCTAGTAAACAGGGTACCGGGGAGCTGTTTTTT
TRBV18	TRBJ1-1	TRBD1	many	CASSPTAGGTEAFF	TGTGCCAGCTCACCGACCGCAGGGGGCACTGAAGCTTTCTTT
TRBV12-3/TRBV12-4	TRBJ1-5	TRBD1	many	CASSPTDRVQPQHF	TGTGCCAGCAGTCCTACGGACAGGGTTCAGCCCCAGCATTTT
TRBV25-1	TRBJ2-6	TRBD1	many	CASSDPGQGNVLTF	TGTGCCAGCAGTGACCCCGGACAGGGTAACGTCCTGACTTTC
TRBV12-3/TRBV12-4	TRBJ2-2	NA	many	CASSVPVVSGELFF	TGTGCCAGCAGTGTCCCGGTAGTTTCCGGGGAGCTGTTTTTT
TRBV6-1	TRBJ1-1	NA	many	CASSEWDNTEAFF	TGTGCCAGCAGTGAATGGGACAACACTGAAGCTTTCTTT
TRBV28	TRBJ1-5	NA	NA	CASSLLGSQPGQPQHF	TGTGCCAGCAGTTTATTGGGCAGCCAACCAGGGCAGCCCCAGCATTTT
TRBV6-1	TRBJ2-5	TRBD1	NA	CATLTGAETQYF	TGTGCCACATTGACAGGGGCGGAGACCCAGTACTTC
TRBV19	TRBJ2-2	NA	few	CASSPRIFTNTGELFF	TGTGCCAGTAGCCCCCGGATTTTCACTAACACCGGGGAGCTGTTTTTT
TRBV18	TRBJ1-1	NA	many	CASSEQRNTEAFF	TGTGCCAGCTCGGAACAGCGAAACACTGAAGCTTTCTTT
TRBV28	TRBJ2-2	TRBD1	many	CASSLYRTGSSGELFF	TGTGCCAGCAGTTTGTATCGGACAGGGTCAAGCGGGGAGCTGTTTTTT
TRBV12-3/TRBV12-4	TRBJ1-5	NA	many	CASTRGGNQPQHF	TGTGCCAGCACTAGGGGAGGGAATCAGCCCCAGCATTTT
TRBV6-1	TRBJ2-1	NA	many	CASSGAYEQFF	TGTGCCAGCAGTGGGGCTTATGAGCAGTTCTTC
TRBV28	TRBJ2-3	NA	many	CASSPFTDTQYF	TGTGCCAGCAGTCCTTTCACGGATACGCAGTATTTT
TRBV20-1	TRBJ2-5	NA	many	CSADLGGLQETQYF	TGCAGTGCTGATCTCGGGGGCCTCCAAGAGACCCAGTACTTC
TRBV14	TRBJ2-2	NA	few	CASSQDFAHSRAGELFF	TGTGCCAGCAGCCAAGACTTCGCCCACAGTAGGGCCGGGGAGCTGTTTTTT
TRBV5-1	TRBJ2-3	TRBD1	many	CASSLGTGRDTQYF	TGCGCCAGCAGCCTAGGGACAGGCCGGGATACGCAGTATTTT
TRBV5-1	TRBJ2-3	NA	many	CASSYGANTDTQYF	TGCGCCAGCTCCTACGGGGCCAACACAGATACGCAGTATTTT
TRBV7-9	TRBJ1-4	TRBD1	many	CASSLGGGTANEKLFF	TGTGCCAGCAGCTTAGGTGGAGGGACAGCTAATGAAAAACTGTTTTTT
TRBV7-3	TRBJ1-1	TRBD1	few	CASSLEDRAEAFF	TGTGCCAGCAGCTTAGAGGACAGGGCTGAAGCTTTCTTT
TRBV4-1	TRBJ2-3	TRBD2	few	CASSRDNGGSDTQYF	TGCGCCAGCAGCCGCGATAACGGGGGGTCAGATACGCAGTATTTT
TRBV24-1	TRBJ2-4	NA	few	CATSDPGTPKNIQYF	TGTGCCACCAGTGACCCCGGGACACCCAAAAACATTCAGTACTTC
TRBV5-1	TRBJ1-1	NA	many	CASSLEGQGGSKAFF	TGCGCCAGCAGCTTGGAGGGGCAGGGTGGATCGAAAGCTTTCTTT
TRBV28	TRBJ1-2	TRBD1	few	CASSFWDRRVNTYGYTF	TGTGCCAGCAGTTTTTGGGACAGACGAGTCAATACATATGGCTACACCTTC
TRBV6-6	TRBJ2-7	NA	once	CASSYSVGQYHEQYF	TGTGCCAGCAGTTACTCGGTCGGACAGTACCACGAGCAGTACTTC
TRBV4-1	TRBJ1-2	NA	many	CASSQLGRSLNYGYTF	TGCGCCAGCAGCCAATTAGGACGGAGCCTTAACTATGGCTACACCTTC
TRBV5-1	TRBJ2-7	NA	many	CASSGGGIGTSTYEQYF	TGCGCCAGCAGCGGCGGTGGTATCGGGACTTCCACCTACGAGCAGTACTTC